The 8 T cell receptor beta chains given below trace back to one sample, sequenced in a study of PD-L1 blockade in urothelial cancer. Regarding time point: peripheral blood 6 weeks after treatment start. Libraries were prepared by immunoSEQ multiplex PCR; TCRdb keeps only in-frame clonotypes and omits some of them. The sample carries about 130,000 clones, approximately 85% recorded once. The sample consisted of PBMCs, taken around atezolizumab (anti-PD-L1) treatment. These receptors all come from a man aged 50 to 59 with urothelial cancer.

V and J are TRBV6-6 and TRBJ1-1; perhaps TRBD1 as D (6 bases). The V end was cut by 6 bases, the J end by 2 bases, with 16 bases between. The V gene's germline CDR1 is MNHNY and CDR2 SVGAGI (reference sequence). This CDR3 is built from 15 residues. DNA of the CDR3: TGTGCCAGCAGACCTACGGGTGGGGGCAACACTGAAGCTTTCTTT. This encodes CASRPTGGGNTEAFF.

V is TRBV6-6 and J is TRBJ2-7, with a weak D call TRBD2 (6 bases). This CDR3 comprises 13 residues. The germline V gene has CDR1 MNHNY and CDR2 SVGAGI (reference sequence). V lost 5 bases, J lost 7 bases, and 15 bases lay in between. The CDR3 region is CASSLEGRGEQYF. The CDR3 nucleotides read TGTGCCAGCAGTCTGGAGGGCCGTGGAGAGCAGTACTTC.

The chain employs TRBV29-1 and TRBJ2-3; TRBD2 might be the D (6 bases). Trimming left V 4 bases short and J 2 bases short, with 10 bases between. The CDR3 runs to 13 residues. Germline V lookup: CDR1 SQVTM, CDR2 ANQGSEA. DNA for the CDR3: TGCAGCGTTGGGCGGGACTCCACAGATACGCAGTATTTT. Its translation: CSVGRDSTDTQYF.

This chain connects TRBV5-3 to TRBJ1-2; TRBD1 might be the D (5 bases). TRBV5-3 has ORF status, its function being uncertain. The CDR3 is made up of 14 amino acids. Trimming removed 4 bases at V and 2 bases at J, with 12 bases between. CDR3 coding DNA: TGTGCCAGAAGCCCTCAGGGATCAAACTATGGCTACACCTTC. The encoded protein is CARSPQGSNYGYTF.

The rearrangement links TRBV2 to TRBJ2-4; 7 bases fit TRBD1. The CDR3 has 15 residues. The germline V gene encodes CDR1 SNHLY and CDR2 FYNNEI. With V trimmed by 6 bases and J by 9 bases, 14 bases remained unmatched. The CDR3 DNA reads as TGTGCCAGCAGCCGAGAGACAGGGAGTAAGGGCATTCAGTACTTC. The encoded protein is CASSRETGSKGIQYF.

The chain employs TRBV6-1 and TRBJ2-7; 8 bases are a match to TRBD2. The CDR3 totals 16 residues. V trimming: 2 bases; J trimming: 4 bases; junction bases outside the gene matches: 10. Germline assignment: CDR1 MNHNS and CDR2 SASEGT. CDR3 nucleotide sequence: TGTGCCAGCAGTGAAAGGCTAGCGGGCGTACCATACGAGCAGTACTTC. Translation gives CASSERLAGVPYEQYF.

The chain joins TRBV11-2 to TRBJ2-3, with 10 nucleotides matching TRBD2. The CDR3 loop spans 15 amino acids. The V segment lost 6 bases and the J segment 0 bases; nucleotides outside the gene matches: 3. The germline CDR1 and CDR2 sequences are SGHAT and FQNNGV. The CDR3 spells CASRSGLASTDTQYF. The DNA of the CDR3 is TGTGCCAGCAGATCGGGACTAGCGAGCACAGATACGCAGTATTTT. Full variable domain (remainder filled in from reference TRBV11-2 and TRBJ2-3): EAGVAQSPRYKIIEKRQSVAFWCNPISGHATLYWYQQILGQGPKLLIQFQNNGVVDDSQLPKDRFSAERLKGVDSTLKIQPAKLEDSAVYLCASRSGLASTDTQYFGPGTRLTVL.

This clone showed up just once. At one boundary the junction diverges from the germline segment, which might be a read error. The chain couples TRBV7-8 to TRBJ1-4; possible D gene TRBD1, 6 bases. In germline, CDR1 is SGHVS, CDR2 FQNEAQ. The CDR3 runs 17 residues. The CDR3 nucleotides read TGTGCCAGCAGCTTCCGGGTCTCGGGGACAACGAATGAAAAACTGTTTTTT. Protein: CASSFRVSGTTNEKLFF.